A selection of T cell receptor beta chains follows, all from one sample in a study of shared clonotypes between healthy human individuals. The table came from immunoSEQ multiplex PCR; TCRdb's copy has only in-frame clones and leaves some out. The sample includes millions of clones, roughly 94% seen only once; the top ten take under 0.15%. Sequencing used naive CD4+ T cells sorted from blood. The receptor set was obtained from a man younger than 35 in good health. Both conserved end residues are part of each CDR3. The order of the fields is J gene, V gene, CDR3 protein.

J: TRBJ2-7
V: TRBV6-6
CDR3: CASSYGGRVYNEQYF

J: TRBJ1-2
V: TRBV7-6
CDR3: CASSLVPGGNYGYTF

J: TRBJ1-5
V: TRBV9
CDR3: CASSGTDRVSNQPQHF

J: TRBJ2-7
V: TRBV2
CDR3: CASSAGLYEQYF

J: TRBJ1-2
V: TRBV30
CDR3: CAWDKENYGYTF

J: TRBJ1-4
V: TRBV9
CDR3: CASSPRQGATNEKLFF

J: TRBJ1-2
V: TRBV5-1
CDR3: CASSAGQHGYTF

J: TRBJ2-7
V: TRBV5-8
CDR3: CASSFGDTYEQYF

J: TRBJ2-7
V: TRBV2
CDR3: CASSDSGQGLSEQYF

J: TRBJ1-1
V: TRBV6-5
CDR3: CASRSTGGNTEAFF

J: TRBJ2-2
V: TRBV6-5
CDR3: CASSSPGTTTGELFF

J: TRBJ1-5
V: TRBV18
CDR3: CASSPPGGSSQPQHF

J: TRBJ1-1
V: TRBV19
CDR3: CASSMEGDTEAFF

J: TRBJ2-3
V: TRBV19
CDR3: CASRDPGGRTDTQYF

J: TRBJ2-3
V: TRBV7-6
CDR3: CASSLGLAGGADTQYF

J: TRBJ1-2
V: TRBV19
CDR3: CASMTWDNYGYTF

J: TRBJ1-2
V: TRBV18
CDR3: CASTGQQANYGYTF

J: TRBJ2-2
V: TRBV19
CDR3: CASSIYLGGELFF

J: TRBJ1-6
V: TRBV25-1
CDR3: CASSRQGNSPLHF

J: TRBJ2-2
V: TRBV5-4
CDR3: CASSLGRGVAGELFF

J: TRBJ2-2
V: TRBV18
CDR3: CASSPLAGHPSNTGELFF

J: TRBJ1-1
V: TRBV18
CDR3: CASSQNEGGTEAFF

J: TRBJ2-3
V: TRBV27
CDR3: CASSRLAGGTDTQYF

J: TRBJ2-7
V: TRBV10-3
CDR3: CAISDGWAGDYEQYF

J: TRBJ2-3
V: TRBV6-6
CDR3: CASSYGQGSTDTQYF

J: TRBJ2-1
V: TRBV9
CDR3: CASSSRGGGNEQFF

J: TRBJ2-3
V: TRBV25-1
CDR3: CASSGTADVTNTQYF

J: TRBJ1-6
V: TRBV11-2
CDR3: CASSFELTSPLHF

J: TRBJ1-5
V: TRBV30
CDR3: CAWSPRRNQPQHF

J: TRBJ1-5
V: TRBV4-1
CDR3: CASSQEKGGVYSSNQPQHF

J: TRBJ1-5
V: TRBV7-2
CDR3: CASSLGLVNQPQHF

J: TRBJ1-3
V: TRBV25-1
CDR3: CASSEYINPGTVYF

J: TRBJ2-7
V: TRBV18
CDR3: CASSSGTETGQYF

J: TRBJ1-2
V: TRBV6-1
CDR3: CASSEAWGVVYGYTF

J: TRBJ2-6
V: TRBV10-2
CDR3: CASSDRGYSGANVLTF

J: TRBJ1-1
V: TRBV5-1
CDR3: CASSYTGMNTEAFF

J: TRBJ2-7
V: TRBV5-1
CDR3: CASSSPNDISQYF

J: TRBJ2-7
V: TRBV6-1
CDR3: CASRDPGQSYEQYF

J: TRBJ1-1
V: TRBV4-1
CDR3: CASSPRTGGTNTEAFF

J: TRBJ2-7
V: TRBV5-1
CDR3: CASRPGTSGNAQYF

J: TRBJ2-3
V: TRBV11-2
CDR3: CASSPRFYSDTQYF

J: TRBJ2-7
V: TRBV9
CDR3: CASSNHSYEQYF

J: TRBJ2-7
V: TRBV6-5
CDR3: CASSLRWDPANEQYF

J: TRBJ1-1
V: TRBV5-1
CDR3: CASSLVQGIGKAFF

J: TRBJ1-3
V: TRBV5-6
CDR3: CASRGVGTGNTIYF

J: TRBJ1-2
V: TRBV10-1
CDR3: CASSMGPNYGYTF

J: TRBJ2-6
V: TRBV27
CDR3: CASRGSGANVLTF

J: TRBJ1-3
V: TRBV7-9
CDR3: CASSSQSGTVVYF

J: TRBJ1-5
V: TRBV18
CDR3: CASSPLAQGGHSNQPQHF

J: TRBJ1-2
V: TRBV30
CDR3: CAWDRDVNYGYTF

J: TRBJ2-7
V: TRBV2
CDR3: CASRQLAGSSYEQYF

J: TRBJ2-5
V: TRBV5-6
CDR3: CASYPWGKGLGYSETQYF

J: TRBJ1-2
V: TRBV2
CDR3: CASSVLEADGYTF

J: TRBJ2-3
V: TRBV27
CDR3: CASIPYGAGATDTQYF

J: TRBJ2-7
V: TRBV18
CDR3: CASSLGQGYEQYF

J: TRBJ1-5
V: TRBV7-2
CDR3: CASSLNRDRAPQHF

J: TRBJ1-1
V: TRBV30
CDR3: CAWSGQGVAFF

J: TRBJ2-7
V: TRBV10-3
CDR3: CAISDGRFLYEQYF

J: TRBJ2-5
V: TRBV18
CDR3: CASTPGFSMETQYF